This T cell receptor beta chain stems from a study of immune characterization of retroperitoneal liposarcoma. One entry per CDR3 protein, called by TCRdb with MiXCR from the PCR reads. Here the sample spans about 7,300 distinct CDR3 sequences, over 25% being singletons. The source of this sequence is a male donor with retroperitoneal liposarcoma. Sample: blood.

CDR3 nucleotides: TGTGCCAGCAGTTTAAGAGATACGCAGTATTTT. This translates into CASSLRDTQYF. This chain connects TRBV12-3 or TRBV12-4 to TRBJ2-3; D gene ambiguous. Trimming shortened V by 2 bases and J by 5 bases, and 2 bases separated the two germline ends. This CDR3 contains 11 residues.